Each of the 30 T cell receptor beta chains below was sequenced from the same sample in a study of blood T cell repertoires in COVID-19. Some clones are missing from TCRdb's copy, which holds only in-frame ones; the method was immunoSEQ multiplex PCR. The sample consists of over 150,000 clones, about nine tenths of them appearing once. Input material: peripheral blood. All receptors derive from a woman aged 55-70 years who had recovered from COVID-19.

The CDR3 protein is CASSLARGTGQYF. CDR3 DNA: TGTGCCAGCAGCTTAGCCCGGGGAACGGGGCAGTACTTC. The chain couples TRBV11-2 to TRBJ2-7; weak D call: TRBD2 (5 bases). Germline V gives CDR1 SGHAT, CDR2 FQNNGV. Trimming stripped 1 base from V and 9 bases from J, with 13 bases between. This CDR3 is 13 amino acids long.

The chain employs TRBV18 and TRBJ1-4; 9 nucleotides agree with TRBD1. CDR1 is KGHSH and CDR2 is LQKENI in the germline V gene. The CDR3 sequence is 17 residues long. V lost 3 bases to trimming and J lost 6 bases; unmatched junction nucleotides: 11. CDR3 sequence (DNA): TGTGCCAGCTCACCCCCCTTATACGGACAGGGGCATGAAAAACTGTTTTTT. It encodes CASSPPLYGQGHEKLFF.

The CDR3, as DNA: TGTGCCAGTAGTCCCGGGACAGCTAACTATGGCTACACCTTC. This encodes CASSPGTANYGYTF. The rearrangement uses TRBV19 and TRBJ1-2; TRBD1 agrees at 7 bases. Germline V CDR1 and CDR2: LNHDA, SQIVND (reference sequence). The junction had 3 bases not matched to a gene; V was cut back by 5 bases and J by 0 bases. The CDR3 length is 14 residues.

This clone has a handful of counts. The rearrangement uses TRBV19 and TRBJ2-7; 9 bases align to TRBD1. The length of the CDR3 is 15 residues. The germline V gene has CDR1 LNHDA and CDR2 SQIVND (reference sequence). V was clipped by 6 bases and J by 3 bases; unmatched bases: 9. This CDR3 reads CASSPRGQGYYEQYF. The CDR3 DNA reads as TGTGCCAGTAGCCCGAGGGGACAGGGATACTACGAGCAGTACTTC.

This chain connects TRBV28 to TRBJ2-3; 9 bases agree with TRBD2. Trimming removed 3 bases from V and 8 bases from J; junction bases left unmatched: 9. Germline V gives CDR1 MDHEN, CDR2 SYDVKM. This CDR3 is 15 amino acids long. For the CDR3, the DNA is TGTGCCAGCAGTTTGAGAAGCGGGGGGCGTGGTACGCAGTATTTT. It encodes CASSLRSGGRGTQYF.

The genes are TRBV29-1 and TRBJ2-3; 7 positions match TRBD1. The CDR3 contains 15 residues. CDR1 SQVTM and CDR2 ANQGSEA come from the germline V gene. The trim removed 2 bases at V and 4 bases at J, leaving 9 bases unmatched. The CDR3 DNA is TGCAGCGTTGAATCCCGGGACAGCGCACCAGATACGCAGTATTTT. Translating gives CSVESRDSAPDTQYF.

This clone is a singleton in its sample. The chain employs TRBV4-2 and TRBJ2-5, with D hard to call. The CDR3 loop spans 16 amino acids. Germline V gene lookup returns CDR1 LGHNA and CDR2 YNFKEQ. Trimming took 5 bases from V and 2 from J, leaving 18 bases between them. This chain's CDR3 is CASSISVQAFQETQYF. CDR3 DNA sequence: TGTGCCAGCAGCATCTCCGTCCAGGCTTTTCAAGAGACCCAGTACTTC.

The genes are TRBV2 and TRBJ2-1, with TRBD2 identical over 7 bases. The J segment lost 10 bases and the V segment lost 8 bases, leaving 11 bases of the junction unmatched. Germline loops: CDR1 SNHLY, CDR2 FYNNEI. The CDR3 spans 13 residues. The CDR3 region has the DNA TGTGCCAGCTTGCGGGGGTCCTTTGGGGAGCAGTTCTTC. This gives the protein CASLRGSFGEQFF.

This chain joins TRBV27 and TRBJ2-3; tentatively, D is TRBD2 (5 bases). CDR1 is MNHEY and CDR2 is SMNVEV in the germline V gene (reference sequence). V was trimmed by 6 bases and J by 0 bases, leaving 10 bases between them. This CDR3 spans 14 amino acids. The chain's CDR3 is CASRGGFSTDTQYF. The CDR3 region has the DNA TGTGCCAGCAGAGGCGGGTTTAGCACAGATACGCAGTATTTT.

This sequence joins TRBV15 and TRBJ2-7, with a possible D match to TRBD1 (6 bases). CDR1 is LNHNV and CDR2 is YYDKDF in the germline V gene (reference sequence). CDR3 size: 14 residues. The V end was cut by 0 bases, the J end by 2 bases, with 8 bases between. The CDR3, as DNA: TGTGCCACCAGCAGAGAACAGGGCGCCTACGAGCAGTACTTC. It is translated as CATSREQGAYEQYF.

The gene calls are TRBV4-1 and TRBJ1-5; D may be TRBD1 (5 bases). V was clipped by 0 bases and J by 1 base, with 16 bases between them. CDR1 MGHRA and CDR2 YSYEKL come from the germline V gene. CDR3 size: 18 residues. The CDR3 DNA follows: TGCGCCAGCAGCCAAGATACTGGGGGGGGGTGGAGCAATCAGCCCCAGCATTTT. As protein: CASSQDTGGGWSNQPQHF.

This chain links TRBV28 with TRBJ1-5, with a weak D call TRBD1 (6 bases). The CDR3 runs to 15 residues. CDR1 and CDR2 from the germline V gene are MDHEN and SYDVKM. V gave up 1 base and J gave up 5 bases, with 12 bases separating them. The CDR3 here is CASSLLAGGHQPQHF. Here the CDR3 DNA reads TGTGCCAGCAGTTTATTAGCGGGGGGCCATCAGCCCCAGCATTTT.

The DNA of the CDR3 is TGTGCCAGCAGCCAAGATCGGGCAGGGGGTCATGGCTACACCTTC. Translated: CASSQDRAGGHGYTF. The chain couples TRBV3-1 (or the pseudogene TRBV3-2) to TRBJ1-2, with 7 nucleotides matching TRBD1. The CDR3 has 15 residues. J was trimmed by 6 bases and V by 0 bases; bases with no gene match: 7. Germline CDR1 reads LGHDT; CDR2 reads YNNKEL (reference sequence).

This chain uses TRBV5-1 with TRBJ1-1, with D perhaps TRBD1 (5 bases). The CDR3 has 14 amino acids. V was clipped by 4 bases and J by 4 bases, with 14 bases between them. CDR1 is SGHRS and CDR2 is YFSETQ in the germline V gene. The CDR3 DNA sequence: TGCGCCAGCAGCCCCGATGGGGGGTTCACTGAAGCTTTCTTT. Its protein is CASSPDGGFTEAFF.

The rearrangement joins TRBV5-1 to TRBJ1-1, with D unclear. This CDR3 spans 14 amino acids. The V end was cut by 2 bases, the J end by 3 bases, with 11 bases between. Germline-derived CDR1 and CDR2 are SGHRS and YFSETQ. CDR3 in DNA: TGCGCCAGCAGCTTAGGAGTTCGGGACACTGAAGCTTTCTTT. Protein product: CASSLGVRDTEAFF.

The genes are TRBV7-3 and TRBJ2-1; 7 nucleotides line up with TRBD1. This CDR3 has 15 amino acids. Germline loops: CDR1 SGHTA, CDR2 FQGTGA. V dropped 5 bases and J dropped 5; count of bases not matched to a gene: 9. CDR3 sequence (DNA): TGTGCCAGCAGCCGATCGGGACAGCGAAACAATGAGCAGTTCTTC. It encodes CASSRSGQRNNEQFF. The whole variable domain, filled in from reference TRBV7-3 and TRBJ2-1, reads GAGVSQTPSNKVTEKGKYVELRCDPISGHTALYWYRQSLGQGPEFLIYFQGTGAADDSGLPNDRFFAVRPEGSVSTLKIQRTERGDSAVYLCASSRSGQRNNEQFFGPGTRLTVL.

The chain is built from TRBV2 and TRBJ1-6; a possible D gene is TRBD1 (6 bases). Germline loops: CDR1 SNHLY, CDR2 FYNNEI. The CDR3 consists of 12 residues. Trimming cost V 2 bases and J 16 bases, with 12 bases left between them. CDR3: CASSETGSELHF. DNA for the CDR3: TGTGCCAGCAGTGAAACAGGGTCGGAGCTCCACTTT.

The chain couples TRBV6-5 to TRBJ1-1, with TRBD1 matching over 8 bases. The CDR3 spans 14 residues. V was clipped by 8 bases and J by 4 bases; unmatched bases: 9. The germline V gene encodes CDR1 MNHEY and CDR2 SVGAGI. CDR3 sequence reads: CASRQGRWITEAFF. As DNA, the CDR3 is TGTGCCAGCCGACAGGGGCGGTGGATCACTGAAGCTTTCTTT.

The V and J genes are TRBV19 and TRBJ2-2, with D possibly being TRBD2 (5 bases). This CDR3 comprises 14 residues. Trimming cost V 3 bases and J 7 bases, with 12 bases left between them. Germline V gene sequence: CDR1 LNHDA, CDR2 SQIVND (reference sequence). The CDR3 nucleotides read TGTGCCAGTAGTATCGCCCTGAGCGGCGGGGAGCTGTTTTTT. Amino acid sequence: CASSIALSGGELFF.

The V gene is TRBV29-1, the J gene TRBJ1-2; 8 bases map to TRBD1. With 4 bases clipped from V and 2 bases from J, the junction kept 3 bases outside the gene matches. The CDR3 has 13 amino acids. Germline values: CDR1 SQVTM, CDR2 ANQGSEA. Here the CDR3 reads CSVADRVNYGYTF. The DNA for the CDR3 is TGCAGCGTTGCGGACAGGGTGAACTATGGCTACACCTTC.

The genes are TRBV18 and TRBJ1-6, with a tentative D call TRBD1 (5 bases). The CDR3 extends over 15 amino acids. Germline CDR1 KGHSH, CDR2 LQKENI. The V and J ends lost 3 bases and 8 bases respectively, with 14 bases between them. The CDR3 loop reads CASSPAGRDYSPLHF. In DNA, the CDR3 is TGTGCCAGCTCACCTGCGGGACGAGATTATTCACCCCTCCACTTT.

This chain connects TRBV27 to TRBJ2-1, with TRBD2 identical over 11 bases. J was trimmed by 10 bases and V by 6 bases; bases with no gene match: 8. The CDR3 sequence is 14 residues long. CDR1 and CDR2 from the germline V gene are MNHEY and SMNVEV (reference sequence). CDR3 in amino acids: CASRIAGGGLEQFF. DNA for the CDR3: TGTGCCAGCAGGATAGCGGGGGGGGGTTTGGAGCAGTTCTTC.

This rearrangement joins TRBV11-2 to TRBJ2-7; the match to TRBD2 covers 7 bases. CDR1 and CDR2 (germline): SGHAT, FQNNGV. The CDR3 is 13 residues long. Unmatched junction bases numbered 9, after V lost 11 bases and J lost 2 bases. CDR3 amino acids: CARQGRGAYEQYF. The CDR3 bases are TGTGCCCGACAAGGCCGGGGGGCCTACGAGCAGTACTTC.

The V call is TRBV6-1, the J call TRBJ1-6; unclear D gene. The CDR3 is made up of 16 amino acids. Germline CDR1 and CDR2: MNHNS and SASEGT. Trimming stripped 4 bases from V and 0 bases from J, with 10 bases between. This chain's CDR3 is CASSGGQSSYNSPLHF. CDR3 in DNA: TGTGCCAGCAGTGGCGGCCAGAGCTCCTATAATTCACCCCTCCACTTT.

This clone has only one observation. The chain couples TRBV3-1 (or the pseudogene TRBV3-2) to TRBJ1-4; D not certain. The germline V gene encodes CDR1 LGHDT and CDR2 YNNKEL (reference sequence). The CDR3 sequence is 16 residues long. V shed 3 bases and J shed 8 bases, with 19 bases lying between them. The CDR3: CASSHTSGGVEEKLFF. The CDR3 DNA follows: TGTGCCAGCAGCCATACGTCCGGAGGAGTAGAAGAAAAACTGTTTTTT.

Here the CDR3 reads CAISESTRQGNQPQHF. The DNA of the CDR3 is TGTGCCATCAGTGAGTCGACTCGACAGGGAAATCAGCCCCAGCATTTT. The rearrangement uses TRBV10-3 and TRBJ1-5; the match to TRBD1 covers 7 bases. With 0 bases clipped from V and 4 bases from J, the junction kept 6 bases outside the gene matches. This CDR3 is 16 amino acids long. Germline V gene sequence: CDR1 ENHRY, CDR2 SYGVKD.

This clone was observed a single time. The rearrangement links TRBV10-3 to TRBJ1-5, with no clear D. Looked up from germline, CDR1 is ENHRY and CDR2 is SYGVKD. V lost 3 bases to trimming and J lost 4 bases, with 7 bases between them. There are 13 residues in the CDR3. In DNA, the CDR3 is TGTGCCATCAGTGACACGGAGAATCAGCCCCAGCATTTT. Its protein product is CAISDTENQPQHF.

The V gene is TRBV19, the J gene TRBJ1-1; 10 nucleotides match TRBD1. The CDR3 is 12 amino acids. V gave up 4 bases and J gave up 12 bases; unmatched junction bases: 5. Germline V gives CDR1 LNHDA, CDR2 SQIVND (reference sequence). The CDR3 loop is CASSKGQGKSFF. Here the CDR3 DNA reads TGTGCCAGTAGTAAGGGACAGGGGAAATCTTTCTTT.

The chain uses TRBV5-4 and TRBJ2-3; 11 bases fit TRBD2. Germline CDR1 and CDR2: SGHNT and YYREEE (reference sequence). This CDR3 has 15 residues. V gave up 5 bases and J gave up 2 bases; unmatched junction bases: 4. As DNA, the CDR3 is TGTGCCAGCAGGCTAGCGGGGGGCCCCACAGATACGCAGTATTTT. It translates to CASRLAGGPTDTQYF.

This rearrangement joins TRBV9 to TRBJ2-7, with 9 nucleotides matching TRBD1. This CDR3 is 16 amino acids long. The V segment lost 0 bases and the J segment 3 bases; nucleotides outside the gene matches: 7. Germline loops: CDR1 SGDLS, CDR2 YYNGEE. Here the CDR3 reads CASSVGGGQGDYEQYF. CDR3 bases: TGTGCCAGCAGCGTAGGTGGGGGACAGGGTGACTACGAGCAGTACTTC.